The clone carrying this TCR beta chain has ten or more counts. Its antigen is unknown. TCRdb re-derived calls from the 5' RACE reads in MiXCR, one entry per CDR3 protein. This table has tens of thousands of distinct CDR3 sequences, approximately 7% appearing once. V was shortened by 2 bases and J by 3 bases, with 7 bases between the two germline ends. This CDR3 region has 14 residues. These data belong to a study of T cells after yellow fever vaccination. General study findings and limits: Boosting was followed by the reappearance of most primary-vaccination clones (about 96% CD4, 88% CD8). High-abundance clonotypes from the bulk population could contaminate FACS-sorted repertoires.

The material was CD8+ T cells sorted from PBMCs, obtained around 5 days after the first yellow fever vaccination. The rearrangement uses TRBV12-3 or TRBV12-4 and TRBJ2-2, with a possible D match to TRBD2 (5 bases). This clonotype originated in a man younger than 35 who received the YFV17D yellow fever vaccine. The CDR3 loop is CASSLTGDTGELFF. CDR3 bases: TGTGCCAGCAGTTTAACCGGGGACACCGGGGAGCTGTTTTTT.